This paragraph reports one TCR beta chain. Its antigen remains unknown. The data were obtained in a study of lymphopenia after photon versus proton radiotherapy. Study outcomes and limitations: Post-nadir diversity loss with photons came from oligoclonal expansion, particularly CD8+ Temra cells. Relative stability marked proton patients; photon patients lost diversity and naive cells. In patients who died, overall survival fell as post-nadir TCR diversity dropped more.

The CDR3 length is 13 residues. Germline lookup yields CDR1 LNHDA and CDR2 SQIVND (reference sequence). Trimming shortened V by 3 bases and J by 1 base, and 6 bases separated the two germline ends. The protocol was immunoSEQ multiplex PCR, while the TCRdb copy is restricted to in-frame clones and leaves out a portion. This table has about 40,000 clones, around 84% appearing once. This rearrangement joins TRBV19 to TRBJ1-1, with D uncertain. This TCR was sampled from a woman aged 65 to 85 with pancreatic cancer. Some clones in this sample may be carry-over from other donors' samples. Specimen: peripheral blood, collected from a patient treated with proton-based radiotherapy. The CDR3 DNA sequence: TGTGCCAGTAGTATCAACCCGAACACTGAAGCTTTCTTT. Its protein is CASSINPNTEAFF.